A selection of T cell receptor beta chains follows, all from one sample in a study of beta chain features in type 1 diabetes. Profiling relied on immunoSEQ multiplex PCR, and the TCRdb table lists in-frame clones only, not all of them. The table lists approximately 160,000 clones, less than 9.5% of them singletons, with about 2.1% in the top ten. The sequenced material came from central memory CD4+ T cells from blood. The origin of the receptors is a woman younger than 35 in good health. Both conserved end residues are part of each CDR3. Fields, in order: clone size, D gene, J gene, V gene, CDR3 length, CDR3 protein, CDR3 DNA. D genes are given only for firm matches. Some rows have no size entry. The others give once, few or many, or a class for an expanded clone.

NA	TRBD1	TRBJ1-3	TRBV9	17	CASSVTTGAYSGNTIYF	TGTGCCAGCAGCGTTACCACAGGGGCTTACTCTGGAAACACCATATATTTT
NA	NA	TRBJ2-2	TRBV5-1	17	CASSSDTTGANTGELFF	TGCGCCAGCAGCTCCGACACAACCGGCGCGAACACCGGGGAGCTGTTTTTT
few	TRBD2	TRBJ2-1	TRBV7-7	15	CASSLTSGSTDEQFF	TGTGCTAGCAGCTTAACTAGCGGGAGTACGGATGAGCAGTTCTTC
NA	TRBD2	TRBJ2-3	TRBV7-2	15	CASSSGLAATDTQYF	TGTGCCAGCAGCTCAGGACTAGCGGCCACAGATACGCAGTATTTT
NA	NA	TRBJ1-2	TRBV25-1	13	CASSLPQGYGYTF	TGTGCCAGCAGTCTACCACAGGGCTATGGCTACACCTTC
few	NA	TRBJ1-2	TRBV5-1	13	CASSTGGSGGYTF	TGCGCCAGCAGCACGGGAGGATCGGGAGGCTACACCTTC
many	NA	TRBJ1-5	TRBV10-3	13	CAISAGITDPQHF	TGTGCCATCAGTGCCGGGATCACAGACCCCCAGCATTTT
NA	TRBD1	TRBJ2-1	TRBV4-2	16	CASSQDPRQGNYEQFF	TGTGCCAGCAGCCAAGATCCCCGACAGGGGAACTATGAGCAGTTCTTC
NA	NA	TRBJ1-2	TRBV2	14	CASREDWTGWGYTF	TGTGCCAGCAGAGAGGATTGGACTGGATGGGGCTACACCTTC
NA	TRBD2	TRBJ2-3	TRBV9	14	CASNLAGGTDTQYF	TGTGCCAGCAACTTAGCGGGAGGTACAGATACGCAGTATTTT
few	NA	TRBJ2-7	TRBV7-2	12	CASSSPGYEQYF	TGTGCCAGCAGTTCGCCGGGCTACGAGCAGTACTTC
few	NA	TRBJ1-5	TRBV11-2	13	CASSLDLNQPQHF	TGTGCCAGCAGCTTAGATCTTAATCAGCCCCAGCATTTT
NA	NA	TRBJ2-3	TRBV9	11	CASSVADTQYF	TGTGCCAGCAGCGTAGCGGATACGCAGTATTTT
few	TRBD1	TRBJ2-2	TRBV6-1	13	CASLLGQAGELFF	TGTGCCAGTTTGCTGGGACAGGCCGGGGAGCTGTTTTTT
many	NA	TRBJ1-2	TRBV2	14	CASSEASEGYGYTF	TGTGCCAGCAGTGAAGCTAGCGAGGGCTATGGCTACACCTTC
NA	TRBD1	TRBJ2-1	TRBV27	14	CASRRQGEDNEQFF	TGTGCCAGCCGTAGACAGGGCGAAGACAATGAGCAGTTCTTC
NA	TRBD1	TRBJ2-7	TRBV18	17	CASSGRGGQETTYEQYF	TGTGCCAGCTCAGGGCGTGGGGGACAGGAGACAACCTACGAGCAGTACTTC
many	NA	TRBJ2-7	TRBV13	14	CASSSRLLGGRQYF	TGTGCCAGCAGCTCTCGCCTCTTGGGGGGTAGGCAGTACTTC
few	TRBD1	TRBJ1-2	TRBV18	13	CASSFQGADGYTF	TGTGCCAGCTCTTTCCAGGGGGCCGATGGCTACACCTTC
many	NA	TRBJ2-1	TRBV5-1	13	CASSLDGSEEQFF	TGCGCCAGCAGCTTGGACGGGAGTGAGGAGCAGTTCTTC
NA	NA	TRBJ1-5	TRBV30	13	CAWSLGDHQPQHF	TGTGCCTGGAGTTTAGGGGATCATCAGCCCCAGCATTTT
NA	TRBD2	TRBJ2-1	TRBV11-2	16	CASSPWTSGSYNEQFF	TGTGCCAGCAGCCCCTGGACTAGCGGGAGCTACAATGAGCAGTTCTTC
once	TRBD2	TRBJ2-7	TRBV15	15	CATSSGLAGLYEQYF	TGTGCCACCAGCAGTGGACTAGCGGGACTTTACGAGCAGTACTTC
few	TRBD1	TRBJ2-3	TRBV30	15	CAWGPGTGVADTQYF	TGTGCCTGGGGGCCAGGGACAGGGGTTGCAGATACGCAGTATTTT
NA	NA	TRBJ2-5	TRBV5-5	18	CASSPGTRWTVGRETQYF	TGTGCCAGCAGCCCGGGAACGCGCTGGACAGTCGGTCGGGAGACCCAGTACTTC
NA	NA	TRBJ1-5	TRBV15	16	CATSRDLGTLSQPQHF	TGTGCCACCAGCAGAGATCTTGGGACACTCAGTCAGCCCCAGCATTTT
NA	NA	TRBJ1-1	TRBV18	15	CASSPDTGGDTEAFF	TGTGCCAGCTCCCCGGACACAGGTGGGGACACTGAAGCTTTCTTT
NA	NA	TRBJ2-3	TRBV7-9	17	CASSLVPDTASTDTQYF	TGTGCCAGCAGCTTAGTTCCCGACACGGCTAGCACAGATACGCAGTATTTT
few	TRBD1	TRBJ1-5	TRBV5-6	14	CASSPGQGDQPQHF	TGTGCCAGCAGTCCAGGACAGGGAGATCAGCCCCAGCATTTT
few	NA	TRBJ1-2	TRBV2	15	CASSESRDRIYGYTF	TGTGCCAGCAGTGAATCTCGAGACAGGATCTATGGCTACACCTTC
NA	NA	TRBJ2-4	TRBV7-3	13	CASSLKGENIQYF	TGTGCCAGCAGCTTAAAGGGGGAAAACATTCAGTACTTC
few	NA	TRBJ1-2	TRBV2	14	CAREGTPPNYGYTF	TGTGCCAGGGAGGGGACGCCCCCTAACTATGGCTACACCTTC
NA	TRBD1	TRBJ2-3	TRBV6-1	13	CASSGDSTDTQYF	TGTGCCAGCAGTGGGGACAGTACAGATACGCAGTATTTT
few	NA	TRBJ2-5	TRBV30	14	CAWSSLYGRETQYF	TGTGCCTGGAGTTCTCTTTACGGTAGAGAGACCCAGTACTTC
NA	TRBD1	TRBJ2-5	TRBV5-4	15	CASTPGQGAQETQYF	TGTGCCAGCACCCCGGGACAGGGGGCCCAAGAGACCCAGTACTTC
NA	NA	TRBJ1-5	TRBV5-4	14	CASSRDGNNQPQHF	TGTGCCAGCAGCCGTGACGGGAACAATCAGCCCCAGCATTTT
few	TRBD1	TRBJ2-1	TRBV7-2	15	CASSLEGQGYNEQFF	TGTGCCAGCAGCTTAGAGGGACAGGGATACAATGAGCAGTTCTTC
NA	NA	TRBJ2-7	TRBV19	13	CASSMGWGDEQYF	TGTGCCAGTAGTATGGGGTGGGGCGACGAGCAGTACTTC
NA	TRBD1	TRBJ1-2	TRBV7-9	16	CASSFTRRTGGIGYTF	TGTGCCAGCAGCTTTACCCGCCGGACAGGGGGCATAGGCTACACCTTC
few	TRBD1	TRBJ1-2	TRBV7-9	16	CASSLNLGQGNYGYTF	TGTGCCAGCAGCTTAAATTTGGGACAGGGAAACTATGGCTACACCTTC
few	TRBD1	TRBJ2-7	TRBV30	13	CAWSRDRGYEQYF	TGTGCCTGGAGCAGGGACAGGGGCTACGAGCAGTACTTC
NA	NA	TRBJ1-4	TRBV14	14	CASSPGGWGGKLFF	TGTGCCAGCAGCCCTGGCGGCTGGGGCGGAAAACTGTTTTTT